These T cell receptor beta chains were read from a single sample in a study of T cells in tuberculosis. Generated by immunoSEQ multiplex PCR, the TCRdb table keeps only in-frame clones and is missing some. The sample holds 30,000 to 40,000 clones, roughly 92% seen once. Sequenced input: PBMCs. These receptor sequences come from a donor aged 10 to 29 with latent tuberculosis or without tuberculosis infection. The CDR3 runs from the conserved cysteine through the conserved F or W. Each record gives: J gene, clone size, V gene, D gene, CDR3 protein, CDR3 DNA. The D gene is left open where the match is weak. A row's size may be missing; if present it is once, few, many or a size class.

j_gene: TRBJ1-2; abundance: .; v_gene: TRBV30; d_gene: .; CDR3aa: CAWDSYGYTF; CDR3nt: TGTGCCTGGGACAGCTATGGCTACACCTTC
j_gene: TRBJ1-3; abundance: .; v_gene: TRBV6-5; d_gene: TRBD1; CDR3aa: CASSYTGEGNTIYF; CDR3nt: TGTGCCAGCAGTTACACAGGGGAGGGAAACACCATATATTTT
j_gene: TRBJ2-2; abundance: .; v_gene: TRBV21-1; d_gene: .; CDR3aa: CASTKGSGGRKNTGELFF; CDR3nt: TGTGCCAGCACCAAAGGTAGCGGGGGGAGGAAGAACACCGGGGAGCTGTTTTTT
j_gene: TRBJ1-2; abundance: .; v_gene: TRBV28; d_gene: .; CDR3aa: CASSLGGVSGYTF; CDR3nt: TGTGCCAGCAGTTTGGGGGGAGTGTCTGGCTACACCTTC
j_gene: TRBJ2-3; abundance: .; v_gene: TRBV13; d_gene: .; CDR3aa: CASSREVDTQYF; CDR3nt: TGTGCCAGCAGCCGAGAAGTAGATACGCAGTATTTT
j_gene: TRBJ2-1; abundance: .; v_gene: TRBV5-1; d_gene: TRBD2; CDR3aa: CASSPRYTSGSGGNEQFF; CDR3nt: TGCGCCAGCAGCCCGCGATATACTAGCGGGAGTGGGGGGAATGAGCAGTTCTTC
j_gene: TRBJ1-5; abundance: .; v_gene: TRBV7-2; d_gene: TRBD1; CDR3aa: CASSFTTGPNQPQHF; CDR3nt: TGTGCCAGCAGCTTTACGACAGGGCCGAATCAGCCCCAGCATTTT
j_gene: TRBJ2-5; abundance: .; v_gene: TRBV9; d_gene: TRBD2; CDR3aa: CASSVDGGTGGTQYF; CDR3nt: TGTGCCAGCAGCGTAGACGGAGGGACGGGGGGGACCCAGTACTTC
j_gene: TRBJ1-5; abundance: .; v_gene: TRBV28; d_gene: .; CDR3aa: CASSPRTGGLDLSNQPQHF; CDR3nt: TGTGCCAGCAGTCCCCGAACGGGAGGATTAGATCTTAGCAATCAGCCCCAGCATTTT
j_gene: TRBJ2-2; abundance: .; v_gene: TRBV7-3; d_gene: .; CDR3aa: CASSSRDIRTGELFF; CDR3nt: TGTGCCAGCAGCTCTAGGGACATTAGGACCGGGGAGCTGTTTTTT
j_gene: TRBJ2-3; abundance: .; v_gene: TRBV7-9; d_gene: TRBD2; CDR3aa: CASSYRTSMSTDTQYF; CDR3nt: TGTGCCAGCAGCTATCGGACTAGTATGAGCACAGATACGCAGTATTTT
j_gene: TRBJ1-6; abundance: .; v_gene: TRBV19; d_gene: TRBD1; CDR3aa: CASTPTGGDNSPLHF; CDR3nt: TGTGCCAGTACCCCGACAGGGGGAGATAATTCACCCCTCCACTTT
j_gene: TRBJ2-1; abundance: .; v_gene: TRBV6-1; d_gene: .; CDR3aa: CASSVVNEQFF; CDR3nt: TGTGCCAGCAGTGTCGTGAATGAGCAGTTCTTC
j_gene: TRBJ2-1; abundance: .; v_gene: TRBV12-2; d_gene: .; CDR3aa: CASRPCLGGLAGPESRFF; CDR3nt: TGTGCAAGTCGCCCCTGCCTTGGTGGACTAGCGGGGCCCGAATCACGTTTCTTC
j_gene: TRBJ2-3; abundance: once; v_gene: TRBV15; d_gene: TRBD2; CDR3aa: CATSSSGIAQYF; CDR3nt: TGTGCCACCAGCAGTAGCGGGATTGCGCAGTATTTT
j_gene: TRBJ1-3; abundance: .; v_gene: TRBV6-4; d_gene: .; CDR3aa: CASRASGNTIYF; CDR3nt: TGTGCCAGCAGAGCCTCTGGAAACACCATATATTTT
j_gene: TRBJ2-3; abundance: .; v_gene: TRBV2; d_gene: .; CDR3aa: CASMGLGIDF; CDR3nt: TGTGCCAGCATGGGTCTAGGCATCGATTTT
j_gene: TRBJ2-3; abundance: .; v_gene: TRBV10-3; d_gene: TRBD1; CDR3aa: CAIKGQLTDTQYF; CDR3nt: TGTGCCATCAAGGGACAGCTAACAGATACGCAGTATTTT
j_gene: TRBJ1-2; abundance: .; v_gene: TRBV7-8; d_gene: TRBD1; CDR3aa: CASSPRDRGQRGYTF; CDR3nt: TGTGCCAGCAGCCCCAGGGACAGGGGGCAGCGGGGCTACACCTTC
j_gene: TRBJ2-7; abundance: .; v_gene: TRBV29-1; d_gene: TRBD1; CDR3aa: CSAARDRAVSYEQYF; CDR3nt: TGCAGCGCCGCCCGGGACAGGGCCGTCTCCTACGAGCAGTACTTC
j_gene: TRBJ1-1; abundance: .; v_gene: TRBV4-3; d_gene: TRBD1; CDR3aa: CASSHRDRGTEAFF; CDR3nt: TGCGCCAGCAGCCACCGGGACAGGGGCACTGAAGCTTTCTTT
j_gene: TRBJ1-3; abundance: .; v_gene: TRBV5-6; d_gene: TRBD1; CDR3aa: CASSLWGRRDRGNTIYF; CDR3nt: TGTGCCAGCAGCTTGTGGGGCCGGAGGGACAGGGGAAACACCATATATTTT
j_gene: TRBJ1-4; abundance: .; v_gene: TRBV27; d_gene: .; CDR3aa: CASSELRTQNEKLFF; CDR3nt: TGTGCCAGCAGTGAATTGCGGACTCAGAATGAAAAACTGTTTTTT
j_gene: TRBJ1-5; abundance: .; v_gene: TRBV15; d_gene: .; CDR3aa: CATSRGRGGGNQPQHF; CDR3nt: TGTGCCACCAGCAGAGGACGGGGAGGCGGCAATCAGCCCCAGCATTTT
j_gene: TRBJ2-3; abundance: .; v_gene: TRBV29-1; d_gene: .; CDR3aa: CSVGAGPPTDTQYF; CDR3nt: TGCAGCGTTGGGGCGGGGCCCCCCACAGATACGCAGTATTTT
j_gene: TRBJ2-1; abundance: .; v_gene: TRBV28; d_gene: TRBD2; CDR3aa: CASTEREGTSRTGRAREQFF; CDR3nt: TGTGCCAGCACCGAAAGAGAGGGGACTAGTCGGACCGGGCGGGCCAGAGAGCAGTTCTTC
j_gene: TRBJ2-3; abundance: .; v_gene: TRBV9; d_gene: TRBD2; CDR3aa: CASSVGSGGAADTQYF; CDR3nt: TGTGCCAGCAGCGTAGGTAGCGGGGGGGCAGCAGATACGCAGTATTTT
j_gene: TRBJ2-6; abundance: once; v_gene: TRBV4-3; d_gene: TRBD2; CDR3aa: CASSQDLVAGSSGANVLTF; CDR3nt: TGCGCCAGCAGCCAAGATCTTGTAGCGGGGTCCTCTGGGGCCAACGTCCTGACTTTC
j_gene: TRBJ2-7; abundance: once; v_gene: TRBV30; d_gene: .; CDR3aa: CAWSVPGYEQYF; CDR3nt: TGTGCCTGGAGTGTCCCAGGGTACGAGCAGTACTTC
j_gene: TRBJ2-1; abundance: .; v_gene: TRBV6-4; d_gene: TRBD1; CDR3aa: CASSDGTGGNEQFF; CDR3nt: TGTGCCAGCAGTGACGGGACAGGGGGCAATGAGCAGTTCTTC
j_gene: TRBJ1-1; abundance: .; v_gene: TRBV9; d_gene: TRBD1; CDR3aa: CASSVTGDTLNTEAFF; CDR3nt: TGTGCCAGCAGCGTCACAGGGGACACGTTAAACACTGAAGCTTTCTTT
j_gene: TRBJ2-3; abundance: .; v_gene: TRBV9; d_gene: TRBD1; CDR3aa: CASSVATPTGEASTDTQYF; CDR3nt: TGTGCCAGCAGCGTAGCTACCCCGACAGGGGAGGCGAGCACAGATACGCAGTATTTT
j_gene: TRBJ2-2; abundance: .; v_gene: TRBV7-9; d_gene: TRBD1; CDR3aa: CASSFWDRNTGELFF; CDR3nt: TGTGCCAGCAGCTTTTGGGACAGGAACACCGGGGAGCTGTTTTTT
j_gene: TRBJ2-5; abundance: .; v_gene: TRBV4-1; d_gene: TRBD1; CDR3aa: CASSHPGGAPETQYF; CDR3nt: TGCGCCAGCAGCCACCCAGGGGGCGCCCCGGAGACCCAGTACTTC
j_gene: TRBJ2-7; abundance: .; v_gene: TRBV27; d_gene: TRBD2; CDR3aa: CASRPRLAGLTYEQYF; CDR3nt: TGTGCCAGCAGACCCAGACTAGCGGGGCTAACCTACGAGCAGTACTTC
j_gene: TRBJ1-4; abundance: .; v_gene: TRBV4-1; d_gene: TRBD1; CDR3aa: CASSQRGGRDNEKLFF; CDR3nt: TGCGCCAGCAGCCAAAGAGGGGGCAGGGATAACGAAAAACTGTTTTTT
j_gene: TRBJ1-6; abundance: .; v_gene: TRBV19; d_gene: .; CDR3aa: CASSIPSAGYSPLHF; CDR3nt: TGTGCCAGTAGTATTCCCTCGGCGGGTTATTCACCCCTCCACTTT
j_gene: TRBJ1-3; abundance: once; v_gene: TRBV7-9; d_gene: TRBD1; CDR3aa: CASSLVTDRVNTIYF; CDR3nt: TGTGCCAGCAGCTTAGTCACGGACAGGGTCAACACCATATATTTT
j_gene: TRBJ1-5; abundance: few; v_gene: TRBV21-1; d_gene: .; CDR3aa: CASSPRQYYQPQHF; CDR3nt: TGTGCCAGCAGCCCGCGACAGTACTATCAGCCCCAGCATTTT
j_gene: TRBJ2-7; abundance: .; v_gene: TRBV19; d_gene: TRBD2; CDR3aa: CASSIKLGESGVSYEQYF; CDR3nt: TGTGCCAGTAGTATAAAGCTGGGAGAAAGCGGGGTCTCCTACGAGCAGTACTTC
j_gene: TRBJ1-5; abundance: .; v_gene: TRBV18; d_gene: .; CDR3aa: CASSPELNSNQPQHF; CDR3nt: TGTGCCAGCTCACCCGAACTCAATAGCAATCAGCCCCAGCATTTT
j_gene: TRBJ2-3; abundance: .; v_gene: TRBV18; d_gene: .; CDR3aa: CASSPPSGQGSDLGTDTQYF; CDR3nt: TGTGCCAGCTCACCTCCCTCGGGTCAGGGAAGTGATTTGGGGACAGATACGCAGTATTTT
j_gene: TRBJ2-7; abundance: .; v_gene: TRBV7-2; d_gene: TRBD1; CDR3aa: CASSRGGVRSYEQYF; CDR3nt: TGTGCCAGCAGCCGAGGGGGCGTCCGCTCCTACGAGCAGTACTTC
j_gene: TRBJ1-1; abundance: .; v_gene: TRBV28; d_gene: .; CDR3aa: CASSLTNTEAFF; CDR3nt: TGTGCCAGCAGTTTGACTAACACTGAAGCTTTCTTT
j_gene: TRBJ2-2; abundance: once; v_gene: TRBV7-9; d_gene: TRBD2; CDR3aa: CASSLVSRLAGGLGELFF; CDR3nt: TGTGCCAGCAGCTTAGTGTCTCGACTAGCGGGAGGATTAGGGGAGCTGTTTTTT
j_gene: TRBJ2-3; abundance: .; v_gene: TRBV7-8; d_gene: .; CDR3aa: CASSAHRDKITNTQYF; CDR3nt: TGTGCCAGCAGCGCCCACCGGGACAAGATTACTAATACGCAGTATTTT
j_gene: TRBJ1-5; abundance: .; v_gene: TRBV19; d_gene: .; CDR3aa: CASMNAMGVGTSNQPQHF; CDR3nt: TGTGCCAGTATGAATGCCATGGGCGTAGGTACGAGCAATCAGCCCCAGCATTTT
j_gene: TRBJ2-7; abundance: .; v_gene: TRBV29-1; d_gene: .; CDR3aa: CSVGQATYEQYF; CDR3nt: TGCAGCGTTGGACAGGCGACCTACGAGCAGTACTTC
j_gene: TRBJ2-1; abundance: .; v_gene: TRBV5-1; d_gene: TRBD2; CDR3aa: CASSLDSLSGEQFF; CDR3nt: TGCGCCAGCAGCTTGGATAGTCTTAGCGGGGAGCAGTTCTTC
j_gene: TRBJ2-1; abundance: once; v_gene: TRBV28; d_gene: .; CDR3aa: CASTLGGASRDNEQFF; CDR3nt: TGTGCCAGCACCCTGGGGGGGGCGTCCAGAGACAATGAGCAGTTCTTC
j_gene: TRBJ2-7; abundance: .; v_gene: TRBV7-9; d_gene: .; CDR3aa: CASSFGETSSYEQYF; CDR3nt: TGTGCCAGCAGCTTCGGGGAAACCTCCTCCTACGAGCAGTACTTC
j_gene: TRBJ1-2; abundance: .; v_gene: TRBV19; d_gene: TRBD1; CDR3aa: CASRTRGPGTGYGYTF; CDR3nt: TGTGCCAGTAGAACCCGGGGCCCCGGGACAGGGTATGGCTACACCTTC
j_gene: TRBJ1-1; abundance: .; v_gene: TRBV6-5; d_gene: .; CDR3aa: CASSPDRLNTEAFF; CDR3nt: TGTGCCAGCAGCCCCGACAGATTGAACACTGAAGCTTTCTTT